This T cell receptor (beta chain) was identified in a study of cytomegalovirus exposure and HLA in healthy donors. The PCR was carried out with 60 Vbeta primers and 13 Jbeta primers. Only in-frame clones appear in the TCRdb table, and some are missing; sequencing was by immunoSEQ multiplex PCR. The table lists about 72,000 clones, roughly four fifths of them singletons. The CDR3 has 12 residues. V was clipped by 5 bases and J by 11 bases, with 15 bases between them. Germline-derived CDR1 and CDR2 are MGHDK and SYGVNS. Material: PBMCs. The receptor comes from a man younger than 35 in good health and CMV-seronegative. The chain is built from TRBV25-1 and TRBJ1-1; D is perhaps TRBD1 (6 bases). CDR3 region: CASSPTGHRAFF. The CDR3 coding sequence is TGTGCCAGCAGTCCCACAGGGCATCGGGCTTTCTTT. Variable domain in full (rest from reference TRBV25-1 and TRBJ1-1): EADIYQTPRYLVIGTGKKITLECSQTMGHDKMYWYQQDPGMELHLIHYSYGVNSTEKGDLSSESTVSRIRTEHFPLTLESARPSHTSQYLCASSPTGHRAFFGQGTRLTVV.